What follows are 32 T cell receptor beta chains derived from one specimen sequenced in a study of a mutant IDH1 vaccine in newly diagnosed glioma. This sample's time point: week 35, safety follow-up. It was 300 ug of mutant IDH1 20-mer peptide that made up each vaccine dose, given with topical imiquimod. The table came from immunoSEQ multiplex PCR; TCRdb's copy has only in-frame clones and leaves some out. The sample records about 32,000 clones, 79% being singletons. No antigen has been assigned to these receptors. Sample: PBMCs, taken from a glioma patient whose treatment included an IDH1 peptide vaccine. Every receptor here comes from a woman in her 30s with glioma. Some clones in this sample may be carry-over from other donors' samples.

The chain employs TRBV7-2 and TRBJ1-3; D uncertain. CDR3 length: 15 amino acids. V was trimmed by 2 bases and J by 4 bases, leaving 12 bases between them. CDR1 and CDR2 from the germline V gene are SGHTA and FQGNSA. The CDR3 DNA sequence: TGTGCCAGCAGCTTAATTGAGGTTTGGGGAAACACCATATATTTT. It yields the protein CASSLIEVWGNTIYF. Full variable domain (outside the CDR3, taken from reference TRBV7-2 and TRBJ1-3): GAGVSQSPSNKVTEKGKDVELRCDPISGHTALYWYRQSLGQGLEFLIYFQGNSAPDKSGLPSDRFSAERTGGSVSTLTIQRTQQEDSAVYLCASSLIEVWGNTIYFGEGSWLTVV.

Only a few counts were recorded for this clone. The V call is TRBV6-1, the J call TRBJ1-2; no reliable D call. The V and J ends lost 1 base and 7 bases respectively, with 16 bases between them. The CDR3 contains 15 residues. Per the germline V gene, CDR1 is MNHNS and CDR2 is SASEGT. DNA for the CDR3: TGTGCCAGCAGTGAAGGAGGGTCACCCGCAAGTGGCTACACCTTC. This encodes CASSEGGSPASGYTF.

This clone was counted once. The CDR3: CASAGDGGGVRELFF. The DNA for the CDR3 is TGTGCCAGTGCGGGGGACGGCGGAGGTGTCAGGGAGCTGTTTTTT. This rearrangement joins TRBV19 to TRBJ2-2; 7 bases are a match to TRBD2. V shed 8 bases and J 9 bases; nucleotides not matched to a gene: 15. This CDR3 region has 15 residues. The germline V gene encodes CDR1 LNHDA and CDR2 SQIVND (reference sequence).

The V call is TRBV5-6, the J call TRBJ2-3, with D possibly being TRBD1 or TRBD2 (6 bases each). Germline V gene lookup returns CDR1 SGHDT and CDR2 YYEEEE. V was cut by 4 bases and J by 3 bases, with 18 bases left in between. This CDR3 contains 16 residues. The CDR3 here is CASSLRGVRLTDTQYF. CDR3 DNA: TGTGCCAGCAGCCTGAGGGGGGTCAGGTTGACAGATACGCAGTATTTT.

The chain couples TRBV10-3 to TRBJ2-6; D is perhaps TRBD1 (5 bases). CDR1 ENHRY and CDR2 SYGVKD come from the germline V gene. V lost 4 bases and J lost 0, with 16 bases in between. The CDR3 runs 18 residues. CDR3 sequence (DNA): TGTGCCATCAGTGGCCCTGGGGCGGCCAGCTCTGGGGCCAACGTCCTGACTTTC. Amino acid sequence: CAISGPGAASSGANVLTF.

This clone was recorded a few times. The CDR3, as DNA: TGCGCCAGCAGCCGAGAGGGACAGTCCTACGAGCAGTACTTC. Translated: CASSREGQSYEQYF. V usage is TRBV5-1 and J usage is TRBJ2-7; 7 positions match TRBD1. Germline V gives CDR1 SGHRS, CDR2 YFSETQ. This CDR3 has 14 residues. Trimming cost V 4 bases and J 1 base; bases outside gene matches: 5.

The chain recombines TRBV5-4 with TRBJ2-1; TRBD2 matches 8 bases. The CDR3 extends over 12 amino acids. V gave up 1 base and J gave up 10 bases; unmatched junction bases: 1. The V gene's germline CDR1 is SGHNT and CDR2 YYREEE (reference sequence). CDR3 amino acids: CASSLTSGEQFF. DNA for the CDR3: TGTGCCAGCAGCTTGACTAGCGGAGAGCAGTTCTTC.

The chain links TRBV5-1 to TRBJ2-3; 8 nucleotides match TRBD2. J gave up 1 base and V 2 bases, and 0 bases lay outside the gene matches. CDR3 size: 14 residues. Germline CDR1 reads SGHRS; CDR2 reads YFSETQ. CDR3 in amino acids: CASSLAGGTDTQYF. CDR3 bases: TGCGCCAGCAGCTTAGCGGGGGGCACAGATACGCAGTATTTT.

The CDR3 here is CASRSTGNQPQHF. Here the CDR3 DNA reads TGTGCCAGTAGGTCTACAGGGAATCAGCCCCAGCATTTT. The gene calls are TRBV19 and TRBJ1-5; perhaps TRBD1 as D (6 bases). The CDR3 is 13 amino acids. V was clipped by 6 bases and J by 4 bases, with 10 bases between them. Germline loops: CDR1 LNHDA, CDR2 SQIVND (reference sequence).

This clone was seen a handful of times. The chain carries TRBV7-2 and TRBJ1-1; unclear D gene. Germline loops: CDR1 SGHTA, CDR2 FQGNSA. V was pared by 2 bases and J by 3 bases, with 16 bases between. The CDR3 spans 16 residues. The CDR3 bases are TGTGCCAGCAGCTTATTCGTCCGGGGAGGGTACACTGAAGCTTTCTTT. Translating gives CASSLFVRGGYTEAFF.

The genes are TRBV10-2 and TRBJ1-1, with D possibly being TRBD1 (6 bases). CDR1 is WSHSY, CDR2 SAAADI, per germline. V dropped 7 bases and J dropped 1 base, with 19 bases sitting between them. The CDR3 totals 16 residues. CDR3 in DNA: TGCGCCAGCACCGGGGGCCGCGGATCCGGGAACACTGAAGCTTTCTTT. Its translation: CASTGGRGSGNTEAFF.

The chain combines TRBV19 with TRBJ2-4, with 7 bases matching TRBD1. V dropped 5 bases and J dropped 2; count of bases not matched to a gene: 18. Germline V gene data show CDR1 as LNHDA and CDR2 as SQIVND (reference sequence). This CDR3 has 19 amino acids. DNA of the CDR3: TGTGCCAGTAGTGTAAGACAGGGAAAGGGGAATAGTCCCAAAAACATTCAGTACTTC. It specifies CASSVRQGKGNSPKNIQYF.

V is TRBV6-6 and J is TRBJ1-2, with TRBD1 matching over 7 bases. The V and J ends lost 4 bases and 0 bases, in that order; junction bases with no gene match: 5. The germline V gene has CDR1 MNHNY and CDR2 SVGAGI (reference sequence). The CDR3 extends over 15 amino acids. CDR3: CASSSRDRANYGYTF. CDR3 coding DNA: TGTGCCAGCAGTTCCCGGGACAGAGCTAACTATGGCTACACCTTC.

The chain is built from TRBV7-2 and TRBJ2-4; weak D call: TRBD2 (6 bases). The V end lost 1 base, the J end lost 15 bases, and 16 bases lay between the germline ends. The CDR3 length is 13 residues. Per germline, CDR1 SGHTA and CDR2 FQGNSA. The CDR3 region has the DNA TGTGCCAGCAGCTTAGGGGGACTTGGGGTGGCGTACTTC. Its protein product is CASSLGGLGVAYF.

V gene TRBV2 combines with J gene TRBJ1-3; D is unresolved. V was clipped by 2 bases and J by 2 bases, with 7 bases between them. Germline loops: CDR1 SNHLY, CDR2 FYNNEI. CDR3 length: 14 residues. CDR3 sequence reads: CASSERGAGNTIYF. The DNA of the CDR3 is TGTGCCAGCAGTGAACGGGGAGCTGGAAACACCATATATTTT. Combining the CDR3 with reference TRBV2 and TRBJ1-3 gives the whole variable domain EPEVTQTPSHQVTQMGQEVILRCVPISNHLYFYWYRQILGQKVEFLVSFYNNEISEKSEIFDDQFSVERPDGSNFTLKIRSTKLEDSAMYFCASSERGAGNTIYFGEGSWLTVV.

The CDR3 nucleotides are TGTGCCACCAGCAGAGGATTGAGGGACACTGAAGCTTTCTTT. This encodes CATSRGLRDTEAFF. V usage is TRBV15 and J usage is TRBJ1-1; D is unclear. The CDR3 consists of 14 residues. Trimming took 1 base from V and 3 from J, leaving 9 bases between them. Germline V gene data show CDR1 as LNHNV and CDR2 as YYDKDF (reference sequence).

The chain uses TRBV2 and TRBJ2-7; 11 bases fit TRBD2. This CDR3 spans 15 amino acids. The V gene's germline CDR1 is SNHLY and CDR2 FYNNEI. J gave up 3 bases and V 4 bases, and 5 bases lay outside the gene matches. CDR3 DNA: TGTGCCAGCAGTGGACTAGCGGGAATGGGCTACGAGCAGTACTTC. Residues: CASSGLAGMGYEQYF.

This clone came up a few times. The rearrangement joins TRBV6-5 to TRBJ1-4, with D tentatively TRBD1 (5 bases). This CDR3 is 14 amino acids long. Between the trimmed V and J ends, which lost 4 bases and 4 bases, there was a span of 10 bases. The V gene's germline CDR1 is MNHEY and CDR2 SVGAGI. The CDR3 region is CASSWTRNNEKLFF. CDR3 DNA: TGTGCCAGCAGTTGGACAAGAAATAATGAAAAACTGTTTTTT.

The gene calls are TRBV10-3 and TRBJ1-5; D is perhaps TRBD1 (6 bases). V was clipped by 6 bases and J by 7 bases, with 16 bases between them. CDR3 size: 14 residues. Germline V gives CDR1 ENHRY, CDR2 SYGVKD. The CDR3 DNA sequence: TGTGCCATCAGGGATACAGGGCTCGGCCAGCCCCAGCATTTT. This translates into CAIRDTGLGQPQHF.

The chain carries TRBV7-9 and TRBJ2-5, with D perhaps TRBD1 (7 bases). The CDR3 has 14 residues. Germline V gives CDR1 SEHNR, CDR2 FQNEAQ (reference sequence). Trimming took 5 bases from V and 9 from J, leaving 19 bases between them. Here the CDR3 DNA reads TGTGCCAGCAGCCAGGGGGGACAGAGATTGGCCCAGTACTTC. Its protein is CASSQGGQRLAQYF.

This clone has only one observation. V and J are TRBV5-1 and TRBJ2-3; TRBD1 is a possible D gene (5 bases). V was trimmed by 3 bases and J by 6 bases, leaving 8 bases between them. The CDR3 has 12 residues. The germline V gene encodes CDR1 SGHRS and CDR2 YFSETQ. The CDR3 DNA reads as TGCGCCAGCAGCTCCTCAGGGGATACGCAGTATTTT. The encoded protein is CASSSSGDTQYF. The complete variable domain, with remaining parts taken from reference TRBV5-1 and TRBJ2-3, reads KAGVTQTPRYLIKTRGQQVTLSCSPISGHRSVSWYQQTPGQGLQFLFEYFSETQRNKGNFPGRFSGRQFSNSRSEMNVSTLELGDSALYLCASSSSGDTQYFGPGTRLTVL.

The chain employs TRBV5-1 and TRBJ2-2, with 11 bases aligning to TRBD1. The CDR3 totals 16 residues. With 3 bases clipped from V and 4 bases from J, the junction kept 5 bases outside the gene matches. The germline gives CDR1 SGHRS, CDR2 YFSETQ. The DNA for the CDR3 is TGCGCCAGCAGCTCGCGGACAGGGGGCACCACCGGGGAGCTGTTTTTT. Protein sequence: CASSSRTGGTTGELFF.

This chain uses TRBV4-1 with TRBJ2-3; D unresolved. V was trimmed by 1 base and J by 0 bases, leaving 5 bases between them. CDR3 length: 14 amino acids. Per germline, CDR1 MGHRA and CDR2 YSYEKL. The CDR3 region is CASSQAVSTDTQYF. As DNA, the CDR3 is TGCGCCAGCAGCCAAGCAGTTAGCACAGATACGCAGTATTTT.

The V and J genes are TRBV28 and TRBJ1-4; D uncertain. The germline V gene encodes CDR1 MDHEN and CDR2 SYDVKM. This CDR3 has 13 amino acids. V shed 7 bases and J shed 4 bases, with 10 bases lying between them. The CDR3 DNA follows: TGTGCCAGCAAGGCCGGGGATAATGAAAAACTGTTTTTT. This translates into CASKAGDNEKLFF.

The chain carries TRBV6-5 and TRBJ2-5; 8 positions match TRBD2. Judging by the DNA end, TRBJ2-7 fits better; the J call may be wrong. CDR1 is MNHEY, CDR2 SVGAGI, per germline. The CDR3 is 13 residues long. Written as DNA, the CDR3 is TGTGCCAGCAGTCGGAGCGGGAGCGACGAGCAGTACTTC. Translated: CASSRSGSDEQYF.

The chain uses TRBV4-1 and TRBJ2-7; D possibly matches TRBD1 or TRBD2 (5 bases each). Germline CDR1 MGHRA, CDR2 YSYEKL. This CDR3 comprises 16 residues. Trimming removed 0 bases at V and 0 bases at J, with 12 bases between. The CDR3 region is CASSQERGRSSYEQYF. DNA of the CDR3: TGCGCCAGCAGCCAAGAGAGGGGTCGGAGCTCCTACGAGCAGTACTTC.

The CDR3 DNA is TGTGCCAGCAGTGAATCATCGGTGGGTCTAGCCAAAAACATTCAGTACTTC. This gives the protein CASSESSVGLAKNIQYF. The rearrangement uses TRBV25-1 and TRBJ2-4; D not resolved. Germline-derived CDR1 and CDR2 are MGHDK and SYGVNS. CDR3 length: 17 amino acids. V lost 1 base and J lost 0, with 13 bases in between.

This sequence joins TRBV15 and TRBJ2-5, with 10 nucleotides matching TRBD2. V lost 0 bases and J lost 4; bases outside the gene matches: 14. Germline loops: CDR1 LNHNV, CDR2 YYDKDF (reference sequence). The length of the CDR3 is 19 residues. This CDR3 is CATSREASGRSQQRETQYF. The CDR3 DNA reads as TGTGCCACCAGCAGAGAGGCTAGCGGGAGATCTCAGCAGAGAGAGACCCAGTACTTC.

V and J are TRBV9 and TRBJ1-1; TRBD1 is a possible D gene (6 bases). Looked up from germline, CDR1 is SGDLS and CDR2 is YYNGEE. V was clipped by 4 bases and J by 1 base, with 17 bases between them. The CDR3 consists of 16 residues. The CDR3 region is CASSPRGHDQNTEAFF. The CDR3 DNA reads TGTGCCAGCAGCCCCCGGGGGCACGATCAGAACACTGAAGCTTTCTTT.

Concerning this clone itself: A read error may account for a junction end that differs from germline. The gene calls are TRBV11-2 and TRBJ1-1, with D possibly matching TRBD1 (5 bases). In germline, CDR1 is SGHAT, CDR2 FQNNGV. This CDR3 has 12 amino acids. The CDR3 spells CASSPEGTDAFF. The CDR3, as DNA: TGTGCCAGCAGCCCCGAGGGGACTGACGCTTTCTTT.

The CDR3 DNA reads as TGTGCCAGCAGCCGCATCCCTCCGCAAGCAACTAATGAAAAACTGTTTTTT. It codes for CASSRIPPQATNEKLFF. This chain uses TRBV27 with TRBJ1-4; D is unresolved. The V and J ends lost 6 bases and 0 bases respectively, with 17 bases between them. The CDR3 covers 17 residues. Looked up from germline, CDR1 is MNHEY and CDR2 is SMNVEV (reference sequence).

The chain employs TRBV9 and TRBJ2-3; 10 bases are shared with TRBD2. The germline gives CDR1 SGDLS, CDR2 YYNGEE. The CDR3 has 16 amino acids. V lost 0 bases, J lost 3 bases, and 4 bases stayed unmatched. The CDR3 is CASSVVGTSATDTQYF. CDR3 nucleotide sequence: TGTGCCAGCAGCGTAGTCGGGACTAGCGCTACAGATACGCAGTATTTT.